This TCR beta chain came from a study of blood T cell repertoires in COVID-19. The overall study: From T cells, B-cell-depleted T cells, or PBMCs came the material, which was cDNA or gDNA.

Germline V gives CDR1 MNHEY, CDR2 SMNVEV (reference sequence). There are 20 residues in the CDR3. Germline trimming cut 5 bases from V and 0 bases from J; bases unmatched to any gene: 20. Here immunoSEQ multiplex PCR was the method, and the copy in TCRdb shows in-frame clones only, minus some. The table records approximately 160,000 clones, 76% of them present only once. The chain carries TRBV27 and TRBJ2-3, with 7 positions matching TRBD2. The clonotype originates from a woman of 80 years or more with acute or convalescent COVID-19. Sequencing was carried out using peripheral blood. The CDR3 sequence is CASSPPGAIAGVGSTDTQYF. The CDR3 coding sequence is TGTGCCAGCAGTCCCCCCGGGGCAATTGCGGGGGTTGGTAGCACAGATACGCAGTATTTT.